Listed here are 28 T cell receptor beta chains from one sample, sequenced in a study of metastatic and nonmetastatic thyroid tumors. MiXCR reprocessed the PCR reads for TCRdb. This sample carries roughly 6,000 clones, 33% of them seen once, and the ten largest clones take about 37%. Nobody among the patients had been given any treatment before thyroid surgery. Sequencing used adjacent normal tissue. The receptors were gathered from a male donor with papillary thyroid cancer or a benign thyroid nodule (not recorded which). Some clones in this sample may be carry-over from other donors' samples.

The chain combines TRBV5-4 with TRBJ2-1, with D hard to call. V lost 4 bases and J lost 5, with 13 bases in between. From germline, CDR1 is SGHNT and CDR2 YYREEE (reference sequence). This CDR3 comprises 14 residues. The CDR3 DNA reads TGTGCCAGCAGCGATCCTACGGAAAACAATGAGCAGTTCTTC. This translates into CASSDPTENNEQFF.

The chain has TRBV6-5 and TRBJ2-1; no reliable D call. The V gene lost 3 bases and the J gene lost 5 bases, with 8 bases spanning the gap. The CDR3 is made up of 13 amino acids. Per germline, CDR1 MNHEY and CDR2 SVGAGI. CDR3 in amino acids: CASSYFLNNEQFF. CDR3 DNA sequence: TGTGCCAGCAGTTATTTTCTCAACAATGAGCAGTTCTTC.

The genes are TRBV6-1 and TRBJ1-1, with D possibly TRBD1 on 5 matching bases. V was clipped by 3 bases and J by 4 bases, with 12 bases between them. Germline assignment: CDR1 MNHNS and CDR2 SASEGT. CDR3 length: 14 amino acids. The chain's CDR3 is CASSEVGGGTEAFF. DNA of the CDR3: TGTGCCAGCAGTGAGGTGGGGGGGGGCACTGAAGCTTTCTTT.

The gene calls are TRBV11-2 and TRBJ2-1; TRBD1 matches at 7 bases. Trimming cost V 7 bases and J 10 bases; bases outside gene matches: 19. Germline V gene lookup returns CDR1 SGHAT and CDR2 FQNNGV. CDR3 length: 16 residues. CDR3: CASTIESTGTAKEQFF. As DNA, the CDR3 is TGTGCCAGCACCATCGAAAGCACCGGGACAGCGAAAGAGCAGTTCTTC. The whole variable domain, remainder taken from reference TRBV11-2 and TRBJ2-1, is EAGVAQSPRYKIIEKRQSVAFWCNPISGHATLYWYQQILGQGPKLLIQFQNNGVVDDSQLPKDRFSAERLKGVDSTLKIQPAKLEDSAVYLCASTIESTGTAKEQFFGPGTRLTVL.

Only a few counts were recorded for this clone. The chain is built from TRBV2 and TRBJ1-4, with 9 bases matching TRBD1. The CDR3 runs 16 residues. Germline V gene sequence: CDR1 SNHLY, CDR2 FYNNEI. Germline trimming cut 6 bases from V and 7 bases from J; bases unmatched to any gene: 12. The CDR3 nucleotides read TGTGCCAGCAGGCCCGGGACAGGGTACGGGGGTGAAAAACTGTTTTTT. Its protein is CASRPGTGYGGEKLFF.

This chain connects TRBV7-9 to TRBJ2-3, with D tentatively TRBD1 (6 bases). Trimming cost V 8 bases and J 5 bases, with 14 bases left between them. This CDR3 has 13 amino acids. Germline V gene sequence: CDR1 SEHNR, CDR2 FQNEAQ (reference sequence). CDR3 coding DNA: TGTGCCAGCGGGGGCGGAAGTGGAGATACGCAGTATTTT. This gives the protein CASGGGSGDTQYF.

This clone came up many times. The chain employs TRBV12-3 or TRBV12-4 and TRBJ2-7; 12 bases line up with TRBD2. With V trimmed by 5 bases and J by 3 bases, 5 bases remained unmatched. The CDR3 contains 15 residues. The CDR3 DNA reads TGTGCCAGCAGTCCAAGACTAGCGGGGGTCTACGAGCAGTACTTC. Residues: CASSPRLAGVYEQYF.

This CDR3 reads CSAPRPYEQFF. CDR3 DNA: TGCAGTGCCCCTCGTCCGTATGAGCAGTTCTTC. The chain has TRBV20-1 and TRBJ2-1; no clear D. This CDR3 is built from 11 residues. The germline V gene encodes CDR1 DFQATT and CDR2 SNEGSKA (reference sequence). V gave up 6 bases and J gave up 8 bases, with 11 bases separating them.

This clone was found a few times. One end of the junction does not line up with germline, which may come from a read error. This chain connects TRBV6-1 to TRBJ2-1; 14 positions match TRBD2. CDR1 is MNHNS, CDR2 SASEGT, per germline. CDR3 length: 16 amino acids. CDR3 in DNA: TGTGCCAGCAGCCGACTAGCGGGGGGGCCCTGCGACGAGCAGTCCTTC. Amino acid sequence: CASSRLAGGPCDEQSF.

This clone has just a few counts. This sequence joins TRBV10-3 and TRBJ1-5; TRBD1 matches at 10 bases. V was pared by 8 bases and J by 4 bases, with 5 bases of the junction left unmatched. The germline V gene has CDR1 ENHRY and CDR2 SYGVKD. There are 14 residues in the CDR3. CDR3 protein: CAIGTGDPNQPQHF. The CDR3 bases are TGTGCCATCGGGACAGGGGACCCTAATCAGCCCCAGCATTTT.

The chain recombines TRBV7-2 with TRBJ2-5, with 8 bases that match TRBD2. Germline CDR1 SGHTA, CDR2 FQGNSA. The V segment lost 3 bases and the J segment 5 bases; nucleotides outside the gene matches: 14. The CDR3 runs 17 residues. This CDR3 reads CASSLGTSSGPRETQYF. The CDR3, as DNA: TGTGCCAGCAGCTTGGGGACTAGTAGTGGCCCCCGGGAGACCCAGTACTTC.

A note on this clone: At one boundary the junction diverges from the germline segment, which might be a read error. V gene TRBV20-1 combines with J gene TRBJ2-7; D call uncertain. This CDR3 contains 15 residues. Germline V CDR1 and CDR2: DFQATT, SNEGSKA (reference sequence). Here the CDR3 reads CSAPRVGSISHEQYF. CDR3 nucleotide sequence: TGCAGTGCGCCCCGCGTGGGCAGTATCTCCCACGAGCAGTACTTC.

This chain connects TRBV27 to TRBJ1-2; 9 bases are a match to TRBD1. CDR3 length: 14 residues. V trimming: 1 base; J trimming: 7 bases; junction bases outside the gene matches: 4. Germline CDR1 MNHEY, CDR2 SMNVEV (reference sequence). The CDR3: CASSLLGTGFGYTF. CDR3 nucleotides: TGTGCCAGCAGTTTATTAGGGACAGGGTTTGGCTACACCTTC.

The chain joins TRBV6-6 to TRBJ1-1; 9 bases line up with TRBD1. V dropped 6 bases and J dropped 4; count of bases not matched to a gene: 18. From germline, CDR1 is MNHNY and CDR2 SVGAGI (reference sequence). This CDR3 is built from 18 residues. CDR3 loop: CASSFGGWDRVKSTEAFF. CDR3 DNA sequence: TGTGCCAGCAGCTTTGGGGGGTGGGACAGGGTGAAGAGCACTGAAGCTTTCTTT.

This clone occurred many times. Other DNA sequences in the sample encode the same CDR3. The chain couples TRBV12-3 or TRBV12-4 to TRBJ1-1; no definite D call. Trimming removed 3 bases at V and 4 bases at J, with 6 bases between. This CDR3 has 12 amino acids. The chain's CDR3 is CASSFGSTEAFF. In DNA, the CDR3 is TGTGCCAGCAGTTTCGGCTCCACTGAAGCTTTCTTT.

In regard to this clone: An end of the junction differs from the germline gene, which may be a read error. This sequence joins TRBV5-1 and TRBJ2-7; D is perhaps TRBD2 (5 bases). The length of the CDR3 is 14 residues. Germline V CDR1 and CDR2: SGHRS, YFSETQ. The CDR3, as DNA: TGCGCCGGCAGCTTGATCGGAGGCCGCTACGAGCAGTACTTC. Amino acid sequence: CAGSLIGGRYEQYF.

Worth noting for this clone: Relative to the germline gene, one junction end is altered; a read error may explain this. The chain combines TRBV7-8 with TRBJ2-1, with 8 positions matching TRBD2. The germline CDR1 and CDR2 sequences are SGHVS and FQNEAQ. The CDR3 has 14 residues. The CDR3 region has the DNA TGCGCCAGCAGCTTAGCGGGACTAGGGAATGAGCAGTTCTTC. Amino acid sequence: CASSLAGLGNEQFF. Looking up the rest from reference TRBV7-8 and TRBJ2-1 gives the full variable domain: GAGVSQSPRYKVAKRGQDVALRCDPISGHVSLFWYQQALGQGPEFLTYFQNEAQLDKSGLPSDRFFAERPEGSVSTLKIQRTQQEDSAVYLCASSLAGLGNEQFFGPGTRLTVL.

This clone was detected only once. The chain is built from TRBV5-5 and TRBJ2-7, with 11 bases matching TRBD1. In germline, CDR1 is SGHKS, CDR2 YYEKEE (reference sequence). Trimming at V came to 4 bases and at J to 3 bases, leaving 3 bases not matched to a gene. The CDR3 covers 14 residues. The CDR3 bases are TGTGCCAGCAGCGGAGGGACAGGGGGCTACGAGCAGTACTTC. Residues: CASSGGTGGYEQYF.

This clone was seen more than once but under ten times. The rearrangement links TRBV6-4 to TRBJ2-3, with TRBD2 matching over 12 bases. The CDR3 length is 15 residues. J gave up 3 bases and V 4 bases, and 2 bases lay outside the gene matches. Germline assignment: CDR1 MRHNA and CDR2 SNTAGT. The DNA for the CDR3 is TGTGCCAGCAGTGCCGGGACTAGCGGGACAGATACGCAGTATTTT. Its protein product is CASSAGTSGTDTQYF.

By its share, this clone is large. V is TRBV6-5 and J is TRBJ2-1, with TRBD2 matching 9 bases. The trim removed 5 bases at V and 6 bases at J, leaving 14 bases unmatched. The CDR3 has 17 amino acids. CDR1 MNHEY and CDR2 SVGAGI come from the germline V gene. The CDR3 DNA reads as TGTGCCAGCAGTCACCTCGCGGGGGGGGTTGTCAGCAATGAGCAGTTCTTC. Protein sequence: CASSHLAGGVVSNEQFF.

The chain carries TRBV20-1 and TRBJ2-7; 7 nucleotides align to TRBD2. In germline, CDR1 is DFQATT, CDR2 SNEGSKA (reference sequence). V was pared by 6 bases and J by 8 bases, with 19 bases of the junction left unmatched. The CDR3 contains 15 residues. CDR3 sequence: CSAIKPMAGVAQQYF. CDR3 nucleotides: TGCAGTGCCATAAAGCCCATGGCGGGAGTCGCACAGCAGTACTTC.

The V call is TRBV19, the J call TRBJ1-2; 7 bases line up with TRBD1. The CDR3 runs to 12 residues. Germline-derived CDR1 and CDR2 are LNHDA and SQIVND (reference sequence). V lost 4 bases and J lost 4; bases outside the gene matches: 0. The CDR3 reads CASSTGGYGYTF. In DNA form, the CDR3 reads TGTGCCAGTAGTACAGGGGGCTATGGCTACACCTTC.

The genes are TRBV11-1 and TRBJ1-1; D gene unclear. This CDR3 has 17 amino acids. V was pared by 1 base and J by 5 bases, with 20 bases between. Germline V gene data show CDR1 as SGHAT and CDR2 as FQDESV (reference sequence). CDR3 bases: TGTGCCAGCAGCTTAGGGTTATACGGGGAAGGGCGAACTGAAGCTTTCTTT. Translation gives CASSLGLYGEGRTEAFF.

The chain employs TRBV2 and TRBJ1-3; D is ambiguous. Germline CDR1 reads SNHLY; CDR2 reads FYNNEI. The CDR3 contains 16 residues. Trimming took 4 bases from V and 0 from J, leaving 13 bases between them. The CDR3 sequence is CASSVGLRYSGNTIYF. CDR3 DNA: TGTGCCAGCAGTGTCGGCCTTCGCTACTCTGGAAACACCATATATTTT.

This clone was seen a handful of times. The V call is TRBV7-9, the J call TRBJ2-1; 8 bases are a match to TRBD2. The CDR3 has 13 residues. Trimming removed 5 bases from V and 9 bases from J; junction bases left unmatched: 6. Germline V gene data show CDR1 as SEHNR and CDR2 as FQNEAQ (reference sequence). The CDR3 DNA is TGTGCCAGCAGCGCGGGACTAGTTGGTGAGCAGTTCTTC. It encodes CASSAGLVGEQFF.

This clone appeared a few times. The V call is TRBV19, the J call TRBJ1-1, with unresolved D. The CDR3 has 14 amino acids. Trimming shortened V by 3 bases and J by 2 bases, and 10 bases separated the two germline ends. Germline V lookup: CDR1 LNHDA, CDR2 SQIVND (reference sequence). The CDR3 region is CASSIHQKNTEAFF. The CDR3 coding sequence is TGTGCCAGTAGTATCCACCAAAAAAACACTGAAGCTTTCTTT. The full variable domain, its missing parts supplied by reference TRBV19 and TRBJ1-1, is DGGITQSPKYLFRKEGQNVTLSCEQNLNHDAMYWYRQDPGQGLRLIYYSQIVNDFQKGDIAEGYSVSREKKESFPLTVTSAQKNPTAFYLCASSIHQKNTEAFFGQGTRLTVV.

In its sample, this clone was seen many times. The chain is built from TRBV27 and TRBJ1-2; 11 bases agree with TRBD1. Germline values: CDR1 MNHEY, CDR2 SMNVEV (reference sequence). The CDR3 contains 16 residues. After removal of 5 bases from V and 5 bases from J, the junction contained 10 bases not matched to a gene. The CDR3 nucleotides read TGTGCCAGCAGTACGAGAATAGGACAGGGGGCTTATGGCTACACCTTC. Its translation: CASSTRIGQGAYGYTF.

The chain's CDR3 is CSARDEGGLHEQYF. CDR3 in DNA: TGCAGTGCTAGAGATGAAGGGGGGCTTCACGAGCAGTACTTC. The rearrangement links TRBV20-1 to TRBJ2-7; the D call may be TRBD1 or TRBD2 (6 bases each). This CDR3 comprises 14 residues. The germline CDR1 and CDR2 sequences are DFQATT and SNEGSKA (reference sequence). Trimming took off 0 bases at V and 5 bases at J, with 14 bases between the two ends.